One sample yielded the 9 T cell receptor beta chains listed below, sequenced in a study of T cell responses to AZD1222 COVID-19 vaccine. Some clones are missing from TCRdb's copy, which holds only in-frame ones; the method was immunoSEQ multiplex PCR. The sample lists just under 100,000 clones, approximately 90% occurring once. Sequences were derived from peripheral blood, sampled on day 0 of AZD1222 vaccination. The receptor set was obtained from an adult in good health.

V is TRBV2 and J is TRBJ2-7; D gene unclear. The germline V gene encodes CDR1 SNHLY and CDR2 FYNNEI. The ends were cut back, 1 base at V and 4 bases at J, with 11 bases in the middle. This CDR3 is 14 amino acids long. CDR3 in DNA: TGTGCCAGCAGTGAAGGGGCACCCTTGTACGAGCAGTACTTC. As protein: CASSEGAPLYEQYF.

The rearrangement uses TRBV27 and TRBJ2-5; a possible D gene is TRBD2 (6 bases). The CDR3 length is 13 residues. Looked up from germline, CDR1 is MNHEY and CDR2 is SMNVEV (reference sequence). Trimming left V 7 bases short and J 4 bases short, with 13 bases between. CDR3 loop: CASKTGLVETQYF. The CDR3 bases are TGTGCCAGCAAGACGGGACTTGTAGAGACCCAGTACTTC.

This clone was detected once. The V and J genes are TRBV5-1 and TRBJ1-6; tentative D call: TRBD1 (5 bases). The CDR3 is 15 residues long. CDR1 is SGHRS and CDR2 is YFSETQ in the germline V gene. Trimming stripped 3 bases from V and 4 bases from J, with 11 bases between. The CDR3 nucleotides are TGCGCCAGCAGCTCCGGGACGGATTATAATTCACCCCTCCACTTT. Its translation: CASSSGTDYNSPLHF.

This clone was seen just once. This chain's CDR3 is CASSRNRDQPQHF. In nucleotides, the CDR3 is TGTGCCAGCAGCCGAAACAGGGACCAGCCCCAGCATTTT. The gene calls are TRBV6-5 and TRBJ1-5, with D perhaps TRBD1 (6 bases). The germline V gene encodes CDR1 MNHEY and CDR2 SVGAGI. CDR3 length: 13 residues. Trimming stripped 6 bases from V and 7 bases from J, with 13 bases between.

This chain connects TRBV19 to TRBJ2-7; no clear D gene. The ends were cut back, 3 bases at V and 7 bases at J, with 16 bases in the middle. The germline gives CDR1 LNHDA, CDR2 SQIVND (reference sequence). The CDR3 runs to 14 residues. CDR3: CASSIQIFTSEQYF. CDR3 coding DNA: TGTGCCAGTAGTATCCAAATTTTCACTTCGGAGCAGTACTTC.

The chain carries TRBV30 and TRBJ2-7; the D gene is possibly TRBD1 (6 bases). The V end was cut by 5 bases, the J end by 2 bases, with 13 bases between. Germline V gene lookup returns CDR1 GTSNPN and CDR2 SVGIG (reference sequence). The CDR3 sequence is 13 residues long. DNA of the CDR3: TGTGCCTGGGTGAGCCAGGGGACCTACGAGCAGTACTTC. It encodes CAWVSQGTYEQYF.

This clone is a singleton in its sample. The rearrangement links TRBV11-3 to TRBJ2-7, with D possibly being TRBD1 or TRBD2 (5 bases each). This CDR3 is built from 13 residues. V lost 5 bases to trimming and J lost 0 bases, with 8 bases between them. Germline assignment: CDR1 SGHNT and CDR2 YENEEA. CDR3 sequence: CASSPGASYEQYF. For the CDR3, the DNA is TGTGCCAGCAGCCCCGGGGCCTCCTACGAGCAGTACTTC.

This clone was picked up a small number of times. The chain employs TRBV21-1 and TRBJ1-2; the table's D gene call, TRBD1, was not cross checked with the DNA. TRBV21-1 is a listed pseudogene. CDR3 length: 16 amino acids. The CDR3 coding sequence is TGTGCCAGCATCGGACAGGGCATTCGTTCTAACTATGGCTACACCTTC. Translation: CASIGQGIRSNYGYTF.

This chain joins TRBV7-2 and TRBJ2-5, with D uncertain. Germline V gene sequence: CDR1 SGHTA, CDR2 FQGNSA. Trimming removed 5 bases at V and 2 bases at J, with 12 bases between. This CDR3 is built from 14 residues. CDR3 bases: TGTGCCAGCAGCAGCGACCCGCGGCAAGAGACCCAGTACTTC. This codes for CASSSDPRQETQYF.